This TCR beta chain was obtained from a study of T cells in Graves' hyperthyroidism and ophthalmopathy (dated by TCRdb to between 2018 and 2021). Background for the entire study: Peripheral blood was collected at initial diagnosis, before any treatment. To identify TCR V-J signatures that set the groups apart, the researchers used a discovery cohort of 90 to 100 patients, made up of under 45 with Graves' ophthalmopathy and 55 to 65 with stable Graves' hyperthyroidism. An independent validation cohort of under 20 hyperthyroidism patients and 17 patients who later progressed to ophthalmopathy tested prospective prediction of ophthalmopathy. The 100 or so discovery patients were randomly split 7:3 into training and test sets. In addition, the study compared T-cell repertoires in thyroid tissue and in blood from several Graves' hyperthyroidism patients. Following sampling, methimazole starting at 30 mg daily was given to hyperthyroidism patients, and high-dose intravenous methylprednisolone was given to ophthalmopathy patients. The paper describes TCR Vbeta CDR3 sequencing of more than 120 peripheral blood samples, made up of 43 ophthalmopathy patients, 70 to 75 hyperthyroidism patients and about 17 progressor patients. Here is what the overall study found, with its caveats: Most expanded thyroid clonotypes (frequency above 0.001) were also found in blood, which suggests that blood repertoires may mirror thyroid immune responses. Sample size was not statistically predetermined, and investigators were not blinded to group allocation. In validation, the model predicted progression to ophthalmopathy with 55% to 71% sensitivity and approximately 72% specificity, a median of 6.5 months before onset. A 13 V-J signature model separated ophthalmopathy from stable hyperthyroidism, with approximately 87% sensitivity and just under 84% specificity in cross-validation and 80%/75% in testing.

Amplification of TCR beta CDR3 regions was carried out from RNA transcripts. For the first round of RT-PCR on the TCR CDR3, the HTBI primer set was used together with the Qiagen OneStep RT-PCR kit. Libraries were constructed in a second round of multiplex PCR, after which size selection and purification were performed. Libraries were sequenced paired-end with 100 bp reads on an Illumina HiSeq2000. Turning to the authors' computational methods: SOAPnuke was used to process the raw data, throwing out any read that contained adapters or uncalled bases, had a mean Phred below 15, or lacked an exact constant-primer or identifier match. High-quality paired reads were merged using COPE v1.2.5, and each unique nucleotide sequence was defined as a clonotype. MiTCR v1.1 was used to align clonotypes to the IMGT TRBV, TRBD and TRBJ reference segments. The analysis was restricted to V-J combinations with a frequency above 0.0001, which together covered about 99% of the repertoires. The TCS score was defined as the ratio of F50 (clonal expansion) to E x V (chaos), calculated using BLOSUM62-based TCRdist between CDR3 peptides within each V-J. Welch's t-statistics and random forest reduced fewer than 550 V-J features to under 15, which were used in a naive Bayes classifier (R e1071). TCRdb handled the public reads itself, with Q25 trimming in fastp and clone calling in MiXCR, and kept productive beta chains. Entries that share a CDR3 protein sequence are merged under the most common genes and DNA. It is TCRdb's table, rather than the study itself, that gives the V and J calls and clone size. Present in this sample are more than 450,000 distinct CDR3 sequences, approximately 15% of which were seen just once. The ten largest clones capture about 15% of the sample.

Ten or more counts support this clonotype. The clone's antigen remains unknown. No clone much larger than this one lies a single base away; base qualities are absent. CDR1 and CDR2 (SGDLS, YYNGEE) derive from the germline V gene. Counted from cysteine to phenylalanine, this CDR3 has 14 amino acids. The only DNA kept is the CDR3, 42 bases in frame from the first base. V is cut back by 4 bases and J by 3 bases, with 6 bases in the junction unmatched. A patient counted as having stable Graves' hyperthyroidism if no progression to ophthalmopathy occurred over 18 months of follow-up. Hyperthyroidism patients were aged 18 to 65 years and newly diagnosed, with disease duration of less than 2 months. Patients with uncontrolled infections, other autoimmune diseases, pregnancy or lactation were excluded. Clinical symptoms, serum thyroxine and TRAb, thyroid ultrasound, and orbital computed tomography formed the basis for the diagnoses. PBMCs were isolated from 7.5 to 10 ml of fresh peripheral blood by Ficoll-Paque density gradient centrifugation. Total RNA was extracted with Trizol reagent, and quality was checked on an Agilent 2100 Bioanalyzer.

The chain uses TRBV9 and TRBJ1-2; TRBD1 aligns with 7 central bases. What was sequenced was blood. The TCR was taken from a woman between 40 and 55 years old with Graves' hyperthyroidism. The CDR3: CASSSRTGDYGYTF. The DNA sequence reads TGTGCCAGCAGCTCCCGGACAGGAGACTATGGCTACACCTTC.